The 32 T cell receptor beta chains below all came from one sample that was sequenced in a study of blood T cell repertoires in COVID-19. Produced via immunoSEQ multiplex PCR; TCRdb's table is partial and in-frame only. In the table there are about 240,000 clones, roughly 76% of which are singletons. The sample taken for sequencing was peripheral blood. All receptors derive from an elderly woman with COVID-19, enrolled during active disease.

This clone has only a few counts. The chain couples TRBV7-9 to TRBJ2-5; tentative D call: TRBD2 (6 bases). V was clipped by 3 bases and J by 9 bases, with 23 bases between them. The CDR3 is 16 amino acids. The germline gives CDR1 SEHNR, CDR2 FQNEAQ (reference sequence). This CDR3 reads CASSLGGSQYPTAQYF. Written as DNA, the CDR3 is TGTGCCAGCAGCTTGGGGGGATCCCAGTATCCGACTGCCCAGTACTTC.

The rearrangement links TRBV18 to TRBJ2-7; TRBD2 aligns across 10 bases. The germline CDR1 and CDR2 sequences are KGHSH and LQKENI. CDR3 size: 14 residues. Trimming at V came to 5 bases and at J to 6 bases, leaving 7 bases not matched to a gene. As DNA, the CDR3 is TGTGCCAGCTCAGGACTAGCGGTAAATTCCGAGCAGTACTTC. This sequence encodes CASSGLAVNSEQYF.

Only a few counts were recorded for this clone. The chain recombines TRBV5-1 with TRBJ1-2; no clear D gene. Trimming shortened V by 3 bases and J by 1 base, and 13 bases separated the two germline ends. This CDR3 is built from 15 residues. In germline, CDR1 is SGHRS, CDR2 YFSETQ. The CDR3, as DNA: TGCGCCAGCAGCTCACAGCCCGCAAGTAACTATGGCTACACCTTC. Translating gives CASSSQPASNYGYTF.

This chain uses TRBV7-2 with TRBJ1-5, with 7 bases fitting TRBD1. V shed 1 base, J shed 15 bases, and the junction held 21 bases outside the gene matches. Germline CDR1 SGHTA, CDR2 FQGNSA. The CDR3 contains 17 residues. CDR3 residues: CASSLGGTAIRKGVLHF. CDR3 coding DNA: TGTGCCAGCAGCTTAGGGGGGACAGCGATACGCAAGGGGGTCCTGCATTTT.

The rearrangement uses TRBV29-1 and TRBJ2-5, with TRBD2 as a possible D gene (6 bases). Trimming removed 4 bases at V and 5 bases at J, with 26 bases between. Germline V gene lookup returns CDR1 SQVTM and CDR2 ANQGSEA. The CDR3 has 17 amino acids. The CDR3 region is CSVAWGLGTPPGETQYF. CDR3 DNA sequence: TGCAGCGTTGCTTGGGGTCTTGGGACTCCCCCAGGGGAGACCCAGTACTTC.

Here the CDR3 DNA reads TGCGCCAGCAGCTTGGGGACTAGCGCTAACTCCTACAATGAGCAGTTCTTC. As protein: CASSLGTSANSYNEQFF. The chain employs TRBV5-1 and TRBJ2-1; 9 nucleotides agree with TRBD2. This CDR3 is 17 amino acids long. The germline gives CDR1 SGHRS, CDR2 YFSETQ. Trimming cost V 0 bases and J 0 bases; bases outside gene matches: 4.

The CDR3: CASSPGRDAGEQGHTTQYF. Written as DNA, the CDR3 is TGTGCCAGCAGTCCAGGGAGGGACGCCGGAGAACAAGGCCACACTACGCAGTATTTT. The rearrangement uses TRBV6-4 and TRBJ2-3; 7 bases agree with TRBD2. CDR3 size: 19 residues. V was clipped by 5 bases and J by 8 bases; unmatched bases: 25. Germline CDR1 is MRHNA and CDR2 is SNTAGT.

This chain links TRBV6-2 or TRBV6-3 with TRBJ2-3, with 9 bases that match TRBD2. This CDR3 has 15 residues. V dropped 2 bases and J dropped 4; count of bases not matched to a gene: 4. CDR1 is MNHEY and CDR2 is SVGEGT in the germline V gene. CDR3 amino acids: CASSYTGLASDTQYF. The CDR3 nucleotides read TGTGCCAGCAGTTACACGGGACTAGCCTCAGATACGCAGTATTTT.

The chain is built from TRBV4-3 and TRBJ1-4; maybe TRBD1 (5 bases). Trimming took 1 base from V and 2 from J, leaving 11 bases between them. This CDR3 has 16 residues. CDR1 LGHNA and CDR2 YSLEER come from the germline V gene. The CDR3 DNA follows: TGCGCCAGCAGCCAAGGCATCGGGGGTACTAATGAAAAACTGTTTTTT. This gives the protein CASSQGIGGTNEKLFF.

This clone was seen only once. V gene TRBV21-1 combines with J gene TRBJ1-1; the D segment call TRBD1 is taken from the table without a DNA check. TRBV21-1 has pseudogene status. The CDR3 has 14 residues. The CDR3 sequence: CASSPGIGNTEAFF. CDR3 nucleotide sequence: TGTGCCAGCAGCCCAGGGATCGGAAACACTGAAGCTTTCTTT.

V is TRBV7-9 and J is TRBJ2-3; D is perhaps TRBD2 (5 bases). Germline CDR1 is SEHNR and CDR2 is FQNEAQ (reference sequence). The CDR3 spans 12 residues. The V end lost 5 bases, the J end lost 2 bases, and 5 bases lay between the germline ends. The CDR3 region is CASSRDTDTQYF. The CDR3, as DNA: TGTGCCAGCAGCCGGGACACAGATACGCAGTATTTT.

The chain has TRBV2 and TRBJ2-1; TRBD2 matches 11 bases. Germline V lookup: CDR1 SNHLY, CDR2 FYNNEI. This CDR3 contains 13 residues. V shed 6 bases and J 12 bases; nucleotides not matched to a gene: 7. As DNA, the CDR3 is TGTGCCAGCAGGGGCGGTAGCGGGGGGGTGCAGTTCTTC. This translates into CASRGGSGGVQFF.

This chain joins TRBV25-1 and TRBJ1-1; D may be TRBD1 (5 bases). The CDR3 has 14 residues. Trimming took off 6 bases at V and 3 bases at J, with 14 bases between the two ends. CDR1 MGHDK and CDR2 SYGVNS come from the germline V gene. CDR3 sequence: CASRPLRVHTEAFF. In DNA, the CDR3 is TGTGCCAGCAGACCACTCAGGGTCCACACTGAAGCTTTCTTT.

The rearrangement links TRBV5-4 to TRBJ2-6; D might be TRBD2 (6 bases). The CDR3 extends over 19 amino acids. Germline V gives CDR1 SGHNT, CDR2 YYREEE (reference sequence). Trimming shortened V by 2 bases and J by 2 bases, and 20 bases separated the two germline ends. The CDR3 coding sequence is TGTGCCAGCAGCTTCCCCCGTCCGGGCGGGGCGACTGGGGCCAACGTCCTGACTTTC. This codes for CASSFPRPGGATGANVLTF.

J is TRBJ2-7 and V is TRBV19; 10 positions match TRBD2. Germline CDR1 LNHDA, CDR2 SQIVND (reference sequence). This CDR3 spans 14 amino acids. The ends lost 6 bases at V and 5 bases at J; junction bases unmatched: 7. The CDR3 DNA follows: TGTGCCAGTAGAAAGCGGGAGGGCGTTCACGAGCAGTACTTC. It codes for CASRKREGVHEQYF.

The chain carries TRBV10-3 and TRBJ2-6, with D possibly TRBD2 on 5 matching bases. V lost 4 bases and J lost 3, with 13 bases in between. CDR1 ENHRY and CDR2 SYGVKD come from the germline V gene. The CDR3 is made up of 16 amino acids. DNA for the CDR3: TGTGCCATCAGTGGTGAGGGTGTGGGTGGGGCCAACGTCCTGACTTTC. It is translated as CAISGEGVGGANVLTF.

The chain links TRBV6-5 to TRBJ1-1, with D possibly TRBD1 on 5 matching bases. Looked up from germline, CDR1 is MNHEY and CDR2 is SVGAGI. The CDR3 spans 15 residues. The V gene lost 2 bases and the J gene lost 4 bases, with 14 bases spanning the gap. CDR3 nucleotide sequence: TGTGCCAGCAGTTACCGGGCGAGGGGAGGCACTGAAGCTTTCTTT. Translating it yields CASSYRARGGTEAFF.

V usage is TRBV6-5 and J usage is TRBJ2-3; 13 bases map to TRBD2. Germline-derived CDR1 and CDR2 are MNHEY and SVGAGI. Trimming took 0 bases from V and 11 from J; bases not matched to a gene: 2. This CDR3 is built from 14 residues. The CDR3 nucleotides are TGTGCCAGCAGTTACTCCGGGACTAGCGGGAAGCAGTATTTT. Translating gives CASSYSGTSGKQYF.

This chain uses TRBV6-4 with TRBJ1-2; 10 nucleotides match TRBD1. The CDR3 has 12 residues. J was trimmed by 8 bases and V by 10 bases; bases with no gene match: 7. CDR1 MRHNA and CDR2 SNTAGT come from the germline V gene. Here the CDR3 DNA reads TGTGCCATCCCGGGACAGGGGAAGGGCTACACCTTC. Protein product: CAIPGQGKGYTF.

The chain is built from TRBV11-3 and TRBJ1-6; D is unresolved. The CDR3 is made up of 13 amino acids. Per the germline V gene, CDR1 is SGHNT and CDR2 is YENEEA. The V end was cut by 5 bases, the J end by 7 bases, with 9 bases between. The CDR3 DNA reads TGTGCCAGCAGCCGGACTGGGAATTCACCCCTCCACTTT. Translation: CASSRTGNSPLHF.

The J gene is TRBJ2-1, the V gene TRBV5-1; 10 bases line up with TRBD2. Germline values: CDR1 SGHRS, CDR2 YFSETQ. J gave up 8 bases and V 0 bases, and 2 bases lay outside the gene matches. The CDR3 runs to 14 residues. The CDR3 here is CASSLVAGGDEQFF. As DNA, the CDR3 is TGCGCCAGCAGCTTGGTAGCGGGAGGCGATGAGCAGTTCTTC. The entire variable domain, with the rest obtained from reference TRBV5-1 and TRBJ2-1, is as follows: KAGVTQTPRYLIKTRGQQVTLSCSPISGHRSVSWYQQTPGQGLQFLFEYFSETQRNKGNFPGRFSGRQFSNSRSEMNVSTLELGDSALYLCASSLVAGGDEQFFGPGTRLTVL.

The rearrangement joins TRBV2 to TRBJ1-1; D is unclear. This CDR3 is built from 11 residues. V gave up 5 bases and J gave up 3 bases, with 4 bases separating them. Germline V gene data show CDR1 as SNHLY and CDR2 as FYNNEI. This CDR3 reads CASSQYTEAFF. In nucleotides, the CDR3 is TGTGCCAGCAGTCAATACACTGAAGCTTTCTTT.

This clone was observed a few times. V usage is TRBV7-2 and J usage is TRBJ1-6; TRBD1 matches at 7 bases. The CDR3 is 17 residues long. CDR1 and CDR2 (germline): SGHTA, FQGNSA. The V and J ends lost 4 bases and 4 bases, in that order; junction bases with no gene match: 10. CDR3 protein: CASSSGQAGVYNSPLHF. DNA of the CDR3: TGTGCCAGCAGCTCCGGACAGGCTGGGGTATATAATTCACCCCTCCACTTT.

This chain uses TRBV14 with TRBJ2-5; 10 nucleotides align to TRBD1. V gave up 6 bases and J gave up 4 bases; unmatched junction bases: 14. The CDR3 is made up of 17 amino acids. Germline-derived CDR1 and CDR2 are SGHDN and FVKESK. Here the CDR3 reads CASSRIYGTGVGETQYF. The DNA for the CDR3 is TGTGCCAGCAGTCGAATCTACGGGACAGGGGTGGGAGAGACCCAGTACTTC.

CDR3 in amino acids: CASRPLGGSGGADEQYF. The CDR3 bases are TGTGCCAGCAGACCCCTGGGGGGTAGCGGGGGAGCCGACGAGCAGTACTTC. The chain links TRBV6-4 to TRBJ2-7; 9 bases are a match to TRBD2. Per the germline V gene, CDR1 is MRHNA and CDR2 is SNTAGT. The CDR3 is 17 amino acids. Trimming took 6 bases from V and 5 from J; bases not matched to a gene: 17.

This clone was detected only a few times. This chain joins TRBV27 and TRBJ1-1, with D tentatively TRBD1 (5 bases). V was shortened by 5 bases and J by 3 bases, with 19 bases between the two germline ends. This CDR3 contains 16 residues. Germline-derived CDR1 and CDR2 are MNHEY and SMNVEV (reference sequence). The CDR3 loop is CASSQHPRVGYTEAFF. Written as DNA, the CDR3 is TGTGCCAGCAGTCAACATCCCAGGGTTGGTTACACTGAAGCTTTCTTT.

V is TRBV18 and J is TRBJ1-5, with D maybe TRBD1 (5 bases). The V end lost 3 bases, the J end lost 1 base, and 10 bases lay between the germline ends. The CDR3 covers 15 residues. The germline CDR1 and CDR2 sequences are KGHSH and LQKENI. This chain's CDR3 is CASSPSGGSNQPQHF. In nucleotides, the CDR3 is TGTGCCAGCTCACCTTCGGGGGGAAGCAATCAGCCCCAGCATTTT.

The chain joins TRBV7-2 to TRBJ1-5; tentatively, D is TRBD1 (5 bases). Germline CDR1 and CDR2: SGHTA and FQGNSA. The CDR3 is 14 residues long. V was clipped by 3 bases and J by 7 bases, with 13 bases between them. CDR3 sequence reads: CASSFQGSGQPQHF. The CDR3 bases are TGTGCCAGCAGCTTCCAGGGATCCGGGCAGCCCCAGCATTTT.

The chain is built from TRBV27 and TRBJ1-1, with D perhaps TRBD1 (5 bases). V lost 4 bases and J 7 bases, leaving 10 bases between the germline ends. This CDR3 is built from 12 residues. Germline CDR1 MNHEY, CDR2 SMNVEV (reference sequence). This CDR3 reads CASSSGQNEAFF. The CDR3 nucleotides are TGTGCCAGCAGTTCCGGACAAAATGAAGCTTTCTTT.

The chain recombines TRBV5-1 with TRBJ1-2; TRBD1 might be the D (6 bases). The germline gives CDR1 SGHRS, CDR2 YFSETQ. This CDR3 is 15 amino acids long. V was shortened by 0 bases and J by 6 bases, with 15 bases between the two germline ends. The CDR3 DNA sequence: TGCGCCAGCAGCTTGGAGGGGGGGCGAAGGGATGGCTACACCTTC. Residues: CASSLEGGRRDGYTF.

The chain has TRBV28 and TRBJ1-2; D gene ambiguous. This CDR3 region has 13 residues. Germline-derived CDR1 and CDR2 are MDHEN and SYDVKM. Trimming removed 5 bases from V and 2 bases from J, with 9 bases in between. The CDR3 DNA reads as TGTGCCAGCAGTCCACAGCTGAACTATGGCTACACCTTC. Amino acid sequence: CASSPQLNYGYTF.

V is TRBV7-2 and J is TRBJ2-1; 10 nucleotides match TRBD2. Germline V gene sequence: CDR1 SGHTA, CDR2 FQGNSA. The CDR3 contains 15 residues. Trimming took 1 base from V and 6 from J; bases not matched to a gene: 3. The CDR3: CASSLVGLAANEQFF. CDR3 DNA sequence: TGTGCCAGCAGCTTAGTCGGACTAGCGGCCAATGAGCAGTTCTTC. The variable domain in full, with the rest retrieved from reference TRBV7-2 and TRBJ2-1, is GAGVSQSPSNKVTEKGKDVELRCDPISGHTALYWYRQSLGQGLEFLIYFQGNSAPDKSGLPSDRFSAERTGGSVSTLTIQRTQQEDSAVYLCASSLVGLAANEQFFGPGTRLTVL.